The present T cell receptor beta chain was sequenced within a study of T cells in localized non-small cell lung cancer. V lost 2 bases to trimming and J lost 1 base; unmatched junction nucleotides: 3. The length of the CDR3 is 14 residues. Germline values: CDR1 SGHRS, CDR2 YFSETQ. The protocol was immunoSEQ multiplex PCR, while the TCRdb copy is restricted to in-frame clones and leaves out a portion. This sample carries tens of thousands of clones, 92% of them seen once, and the ten largest clones take less than 2.5%. V usage is TRBV5-1 and J usage is TRBJ2-7; TRBD1 agrees at 7 bases. This clonotype was sampled from a female donor aged 60 or older with stage I lung adenocarcinoma. The starting material was peripheral blood, obtained before any cancer treatment. The CDR3 loop is CASSLRQGSYEQYF. The CDR3 nucleotides are TGCGCCAGCAGCTTAAGACAGGGATCCTACGAGCAGTACTTC.